This T cell receptor beta chain originates from a study of blood T cell repertoires in COVID-19. About the research overall: The study drew acute and convalescent COVID-19 samples from the United States, Italy and Spain. From T cells, B-cell-depleted T cells, or PBMCs came the material, which was cDNA or gDNA.

Trimming cost V 2 bases and J 0 bases, with 12 bases left between them. The CDR3 covers 15 residues. CDR1 is SGHKS, CDR2 YYEKEE, per germline (reference sequence). Original processing methods: From reference gene primer amplification, estimates of nucleated cell counts were derived. Clones were sequenced by immunoSEQ multiplex PCR, and TCRdb holds only the in-frame ones, with some missing. V and J calls and clone size follow that table, whereas D and trimming were derived from the DNA. The table includes 200,000 to 250,000 clones, roughly nine tenths detected once. The V call is TRBV5-5, the J call TRBJ2-7; the D is unclear. Sequences were obtained from peripheral blood. This sequence was found in a woman aged 18-29 years who had recovered from COVID-19. CDR3: CASSFATSNSYEQYF. CDR3 nucleotide sequence: TGTGCCAGCAGCTTCGCTACCTCCAACTCCTACGAGCAGTACTTC. Complete variable domain (other parts from reference TRBV5-5 and TRBJ2-7): DAGVTQSPTHLIKTRGQQVTLRCSPISGHKSVSWYQQVLGQGPQFIFQYYEKEERGRGNFPDRFSARQFPNYSSELNVNALLLGDSALYLCASSFATSNSYEQYFGPGTRLTVT.